Presented here are 2 T cell receptor beta chains from one specimen sequenced in a study of T cells in Graves' hyperthyroidism and ophthalmopathy. Amplified TCR beta CDR3 regions came from RNA transcripts. The HTBI set primed first-round TCR CDR3 RT-PCR. TCRdb ran MiXCR on the multiplex PCR reads and lists one entry per CDR3 protein. The sample carries under 300,000 distinct CDR3 sequences, around 13% recorded once. The sample taken for sequencing was blood. The source of these receptors is a woman aged 40 to 50 with Graves' hyperthyroidism.

Ten or more counts support this clonotype. The J gene is TRBJ2-5, the V gene TRBV10-3; 7 positions agree with TRBD1. The germline gives CDR1 ENHRY, CDR2 SYGVKD. The junction had 12 bases not matched to a gene; V was cut back by 6 bases and J by 5 bases. This CDR3 is built from 15 residues. CDR3 nucleotides: TGTGCCATCAGACTCGGACAGGACTGGGGGGAGACCCAGTACTTC. Translated, it gives CAIRLGQDWGETQYF.

This sequence joins TRBV19 and TRBJ2-5; a possible D gene is TRBD2 (5 bases). CDR3 size: 16 residues. V lost 5 bases and J lost 0, with 16 bases in between. Germline CDR1 reads LNHDA; CDR2 reads SQIVND (reference sequence). This CDR3 reads CASSPRTGWHQETQYF. The CDR3, as DNA: TGTGCCAGTAGTCCTCGGACGGGGTGGCACCAAGAGACCCAGTACTTC.